The 24 T cell receptor beta chains reported below all come from one sample, sequenced in a study of cytomegalovirus exposure and HLA in healthy donors. In the PCR, 60 Vbeta and 13 Jbeta primers were used. Profiling relied on immunoSEQ multiplex PCR, and the TCRdb table lists in-frame clones only, not all of them. Seen in this sample are approximately 190,000 clones; the ten most common clones hold 6.5%. Material for sequencing was PBMCs. These TCRs come from a man younger than 40 in good health and CMV-seronegative.

The V and J genes are TRBV29-1 and TRBJ1-1; D is ambiguous. V lost 3 bases and J 3 bases, leaving 11 bases between the germline ends. The CDR3 has 13 amino acids. Germline V gene data show CDR1 as SQVTM and CDR2 as ANQGSEA. The CDR3 is CSVEMGSYTEAFF. The DNA of the CDR3 is TGCAGCGTTGAGATGGGGAGTTACACTGAAGCTTTCTTT.

The CDR3 here is CASSLGKCRGKGKLFF. In DNA, the CDR3 is TGTGCCAGCAGCTTAGGCAAGTGCAGGGGTAAGGGAAAACTGTTTTTT. The rearrangement links TRBV7-7 to TRBJ1-4; D perhaps matches TRBD1 (6 bases). Germline CDR1 is SSHAT and CDR2 is FNYEAQ (reference sequence). The CDR3 has 16 residues. With 1 base removed from V and 10 bases from J, the gap between germline ends came to 19 bases.

The chain uses TRBV19 and TRBJ2-1; maybe TRBD1 (6 bases). CDR3 length: 15 amino acids. The germline gives CDR1 LNHDA, CDR2 SQIVND (reference sequence). The V end was cut by 6 bases, the J end by 0 bases, with 12 bases between. CDR3 residues: CASRREQGSYNEQFF. DNA of the CDR3: TGTGCCAGTAGGAGGGAACAGGGCTCCTACAATGAGCAGTTCTTC.

J is TRBJ1-3 and V is TRBV19; tentative D call: TRBD1 (5 bases). The germline gives CDR1 LNHDA, CDR2 SQIVND (reference sequence). V lost 3 bases to trimming and J lost 2 bases, with 11 bases between them. The CDR3 runs 15 residues. The CDR3 bases are TGTGCCAGTAGTATGACAGAAGGACCTGGAAACACCATATATTTT. Translation gives CASSMTEGPGNTIYF.

V is TRBV6-1 and J is TRBJ1-4; 10 nucleotides align to TRBD1. The CDR3 runs to 15 residues. J lost 5 bases, V lost 4 bases, and 4 bases had no gene match. CDR1 and CDR2 from the germline V gene are MNHNS and SASEGT. The CDR3 DNA reads TGTGCCAGCAGTGGACAGACAGGGGGCAATGAAAAACTGTTTTTT. Protein: CASSGQTGGNEKLFF.

The genes are TRBV6-5 and TRBJ1-1; perhaps TRBD1 as D (5 bases). Germline CDR1 is MNHEY and CDR2 is SVGAGI. V lost 6 bases to trimming and J lost 2 bases, with 10 bases between them. The length of the CDR3 is 13 residues. CDR3 sequence: CASRFDSNTEAFF. CDR3 DNA: TGTGCCAGCAGATTCGACAGCAACACTGAAGCTTTCTTT.

The rearrangement uses TRBV6-5 and TRBJ2-5; D call uncertain. Per germline, CDR1 MNHEY and CDR2 SVGAGI. The V gene lost 2 bases and the J gene lost 7 bases, with 2 bases spanning the gap. This CDR3 is 10 amino acids long. The CDR3 nucleotides are TGTGCCAGCAGTTACCTGACCCAGTACTTC. It codes for CASSYLTQYF.

V usage is TRBV7-2 and J usage is TRBJ1-2; D not certain. In germline, CDR1 is SGHTA, CDR2 FQGNSA. CDR3 length: 11 residues. The V end was cut by 5 bases, the J end by 3 bases, with 4 bases between. The CDR3 is CASSPDYGYTF. DNA of the CDR3: TGTGCCAGCAGCCCCGACTATGGCTACACCTTC.

The chain recombines TRBV7-2 with TRBJ2-7, with TRBD2 identical over 11 bases. Losses at the gene ends were 5 bases for V and 9 bases for J; bases not matched to a gene: 12. This CDR3 is built from 15 residues. Per the germline V gene, CDR1 is SGHTA and CDR2 is FQGNSA. The CDR3 region is CASSPGTSGGLGQYF. The CDR3 DNA follows: TGTGCCAGCAGCCCCGGGACTAGCGGAGGCCTGGGGCAGTACTTC.

In regard to this clone: The sample has other DNA sequences that encode this CDR3 too. This rearrangement joins TRBV30 to TRBJ2-7; D gene unclear. Germline V gene sequence: CDR1 GTSNPN, CDR2 SVGIG (reference sequence). CDR3 length: 14 residues. Trimming shortened V by 0 bases and J by 5 bases, and 14 bases separated the two germline ends. CDR3 sequence (DNA): TGTGCCTGGAGTGTACCCTTACTACCCAACGAGCAGTACTTC. This sequence encodes CAWSVPLLPNEQYF.

This chain links TRBV29-1 with TRBJ2-3, with a possible D match to TRBD2 (6 bases). Per the germline V gene, CDR1 is SQVTM and CDR2 is ANQGSEA. The V and J ends lost 8 bases and 0 bases respectively, with 15 bases between them. The CDR3 loop spans 14 amino acids. CDR3 residues: CSLNIADSTDTQYF. CDR3 coding DNA: TGCAGCTTAAATATAGCGGATAGCACAGATACGCAGTATTTT.

The J gene is TRBJ2-4, the V gene TRBV4-1; D may be TRBD2 (6 bases). The CDR3 loop spans 20 amino acids. V was clipped by 3 bases and J by 0 bases, with 24 bases between them. Germline CDR1 reads MGHRA; CDR2 reads YSYEKL. CDR3 coding DNA: TGCGCCAGCAGCCAGGGCCTTCTGAGGAGAGCGGGTCTAGCCAAAAACATTCAGTACTTC. Amino acids: CASSQGLLRRAGLAKNIQYF.

The V call is TRBV7-9, the J call TRBJ1-1; unclear D gene. CDR3 length: 13 residues. V lost 5 bases and J lost 6, with 13 bases in between. Germline V gene sequence: CDR1 SEHNR, CDR2 FQNEAQ (reference sequence). This chain's CDR3 is CASSKPPVPEAFF. For the CDR3, the DNA is TGTGCCAGCAGCAAACCCCCGGTCCCTGAAGCTTTCTTT.

The V gene is TRBV2, the J gene TRBJ2-5; TRBD1 matches at 11 bases. This CDR3 is built from 15 residues. CDR1 is SNHLY, CDR2 FYNNEI, per germline. The V and J ends lost 7 bases and 5 bases, in that order; junction bases with no gene match: 9. The CDR3 is CASTPRTGGAETQYF. The CDR3 DNA reads as TGTGCCAGCACTCCACGGACAGGGGGCGCGGAGACCCAGTACTTC.

This chain links TRBV2 with TRBJ1-2, with D possibly matching TRBD1 (6 bases). Trimming took off 4 bases at V and 4 bases at J, with 7 bases between the two ends. CDR3 length: 12 residues. Germline V gives CDR1 SNHLY, CDR2 FYNNEI. CDR3 in DNA: TGTGCCAGCAGTGGACAGGTCTATGGCTACACCTTC. Protein sequence: CASSGQVYGYTF. Drawing the rest from reference TRBV2 and TRBJ1-2, the complete variable domain is EPEVTQTPSHQVTQMGQEVILRCVPISNHLYFYWYRQILGQKVEFLVSFYNNEISEKSEIFDDQFSVERPDGSNFTLKIRSTKLEDSAMYFCASSGQVYGYTFGSGTRLTVV.

The chain recombines TRBV7-3 with TRBJ2-7, with 7 bases that match TRBD2. CDR3 length: 15 residues. Per the germline V gene, CDR1 is SGHTA and CDR2 is FQGTGA. Unmatched junction bases numbered 11, after V lost 2 bases and J lost 7 bases. This CDR3 reads CASSLFAGGSGEQYF. Here the CDR3 DNA reads TGTGCCAGCAGCTTATTCGCCGGCGGGAGCGGGGAGCAGTACTTC.

This rearrangement joins TRBV6-1 to TRBJ1-5; D is perhaps TRBD1 (6 bases). Germline V gene sequence: CDR1 MNHNS, CDR2 SASEGT. This CDR3 has 14 amino acids. Trimming left V 7 bases short and J 4 bases short, with 14 bases between. The DNA for the CDR3 is TGTGCCAGCACCGTGACAGGTTCAAATCAGCCCCAGCATTTT. Protein: CASTVTGSNQPQHF.

V is TRBV4-2 and J is TRBJ1-4, with D unresolved. This CDR3 spans 15 amino acids. V lost 1 base and J 5 bases, leaving 11 bases between the germline ends. Per the germline V gene, CDR1 is LGHNA and CDR2 is YNFKEQ. The CDR3: CASSQATIANEKLFF. DNA of the CDR3: TGTGCCAGCAGCCAAGCGACAATTGCGAATGAAAAACTGTTTTTT.

CDR3 in DNA: TGTGCCAGCAGCCTTAGTCTCTCCTACGAGCAGTACTTC. This gives the protein CASSLSLSYEQYF. The chain combines TRBV11-2 with TRBJ2-7; D is ambiguous. The germline CDR1 and CDR2 sequences are SGHAT and FQNNGV. The CDR3 spans 13 residues. The V end was cut by 5 bases, the J end by 0 bases, with 8 bases between.

The rearrangement uses TRBV7-2 and TRBJ2-5; TRBD2 is a possible D gene (7 bases). V lost 3 bases, J lost 4 bases, and 15 bases lay in between. Germline V gives CDR1 SGHTA, CDR2 FQGNSA. The CDR3 covers 15 residues. CDR3 sequence (DNA): TGTGCCAGCAGCTTTGTTCACAGGGAGGGAGAGACCCAGTACTTC. It yields the protein CASSFVHREGETQYF.

This rearrangement joins TRBV5-1 to TRBJ2-3; possible D gene TRBD2, 7 bases. This CDR3 has 16 residues. V was trimmed by 0 bases and J by 1 base, leaving 12 bases between them. Per germline, CDR1 SGHRS and CDR2 YFSETQ. The CDR3 nucleotides are TGCGCCAGCAGCTTGGTCGGGGGGCGCGGCACAGATACGCAGTATTTT. Protein: CASSLVGGRGTDTQYF.

CDR3 sequence: CASNRSPGQGDGYTF. In nucleotides, the CDR3 is TGTGCCAGCAACCGATCCCCGGGACAGGGGGATGGCTACACCTTC. The V and J genes are TRBV7-2 and TRBJ1-2; 11 nucleotides agree with TRBD1. The CDR3 runs to 15 residues. Looked up from germline, CDR1 is SGHTA and CDR2 is FQGNSA. With V trimmed by 7 bases and J by 6 bases, 10 bases remained unmatched.

The V and J genes are TRBV5-4 and TRBJ2-6; perhaps TRBD2 as D (7 bases). V was cut by 2 bases and J by 2 bases, with 14 bases left in between. From germline, CDR1 is SGHNT and CDR2 YYREEE (reference sequence). This CDR3 has 17 amino acids. As DNA, the CDR3 is TGTGCCAGCAGCTTTGGGGGGGCTTTCCCTGGGGCCAACGTCCTGACTTTC. Its translation is CASSFGGAFPGANVLTF.

The CDR3 spells CAISGLGQGTEQYF. The CDR3 nucleotides read TGTGCCATCAGTGGCTTGGGACAGGGTACGGAGCAGTACTTC. The rearrangement joins TRBV10-3 to TRBJ2-7; the match to TRBD1 covers 9 bases. The CDR3 totals 14 residues. Germline trimming cut 4 bases from V and 7 bases from J; bases unmatched to any gene: 8. Per the germline V gene, CDR1 is ENHRY and CDR2 is SYGVKD.